A selection of T cell receptor beta chains follows, all from one sample in a study of T cell responses to AZD1222 COVID-19 vaccine. Sequenced by immunoSEQ multiplex PCR; TCRdb stores in-frame clones only, minus some. Here the sample spans around 120,000 clones, approximately 85% being singletons. Here the sequenced sample was peripheral blood, taken on day 0 of MenACWY control vaccination. These receptors were collected from an adult in good health. The CDR3 runs from the conserved cysteine through the conserved F or W.

V,CDR3
TRBV5-4,CASSTWTGSSYEQYF
TRBV18,CASSPRPGQGRDGYTF
TRBV7-8,CASSPSTSGGYNEQFF
TRBV4-3,CASSQASSNEQFF
TRBV7-8,CASSLASGGNEQFF
TRBV28,CACSTEGGGNQPQHF
TRBV19,CASSIALAGLDNEQFF
TRBV10-3,CAISDPGGGIYEQYF
TRBV27,CASSLGPPAAYGYTF
TRBV27,CASSLYPTGTPGNTIYF
TRBV5-5,CASSYQGTDTQYF
TRBV7-6,CASSLGGITSTDTQYF
TRBV10-1,CAKLTGYEQYF
TRBV5-6,CASSLPDRAYGYTF
TRBV15,CATSRVQTSLRGQYF
TRBV28,CASSSVSSAKLPDTQYF
TRBV6-2/TRBV6-3,CASSYPPGQGGGEAFF
TRBV24-1,CATSDPGQGRSYNEQFF
TRBV5-6,CASSLGRTYGYTF
TRBV15,CATSINGAGGVKLFF
TRBV4-2,CASGRRGGGNTEAFF
TRBV29-1,CSFSTGSSNQPQHF
TRBV2,CASSVEEYSPLHF
TRBV9,CASSVAGSSRPYEQYF
TRBV5-1,CASSLAGGAGTDTQYF
TRBV28,CASSFPGRTGDYEQYF
TRBV7-8,CASSSQGLVMDIQYF
TRBV7-3,CASSSTGAAIQYF
TRBV30,CAWSVLSRGASYGYTF
TRBV28,CASSLQAPRYEQYF
TRBV7-3,CASSPTSGGSTDTQYF
TRBV2,CASSVEGGDQPQHF
TRBV4-2,CASSQAPGPEKRETQYF
TRBV28,CASSPGLAGRGGAEQYF
TRBV23-1,CASSHQNNEQFF
TRBV3-1/TRBV3-2,CASSLLGQLKREKLFF
TRBV7-2,CASSLNGGAMDTQYF
TRBV2,CASKNEGTGELFF
TRBV11-1,CASSQSGGFTDTQYF
TRBV7-8,CASSLAEYTEAFF
TRBV4-3,CASSQVGAAGEGYGYTF
TRBV6-2/TRBV6-3,CASSHWTGTGETQYF
TRBV7-3,CASSLDWIGETQYF
TRBV9,CASRRGLRGDSYQETQYF
TRBV12-3/TRBV12-4,CASGYNQPQHF
TRBV25-1,CASRRISVYTF
TRBV15,CATSRVITDYGYTF
TRBV29-1,CSVEDSAGALNTEAFF
TRBV9,CASSARVGAGTDTQYF
TRBV19,CASSVGGTGYTF
TRBV9,CASSPGLRQETQYF
TRBV3-1/TRBV3-2,CASSQLHEGKLFF